The 9 T cell receptor beta chains presented below share a single source sample, sequenced in a study of CD8 T cells in ankylosing spondylitis. Study results and caveats: The study identified a TCR beta motif of roughly eight highly homologous variants that appeared characteristic of ankylosing spondylitis blood.

TCRdb analysed the 5' RACE reads with MiXCR anew, one entry per CDR3 protein. The table records around 770,000 distinct CDR3 sequences, under 20% of them present only once. Their antigen targets remain unknown. Sequencing input: blood, either unsorted or a sorted T cell fraction (not recorded which). These receptors all come from a male donor with ankylosing spondylitis.

This chain links TRBV20-1 with TRBJ2-1, with 11 bases that match TRBD2. CDR3 length: 18 amino acids. V shed 4 bases and J 5 bases; nucleotides not matched to a gene: 16. CDR1 DFQATT and CDR2 SNEGSKA come from the germline V gene (reference sequence). CDR3 residues: CSAKEPILAGVINNEQFF. The CDR3 bases are TGCAGTGCTAAAGAACCAATACTAGCGGGAGTTATCAACAATGAGCAGTTCTTC.

The rearrangement uses TRBV4-3 and TRBJ2-1, with a tentative D call TRBD2 (5 bases). This CDR3 has 17 amino acids. The germline CDR1 and CDR2 sequences are LGHNA and YSLEER. V dropped 1 base and J dropped 0 bases, with 13 bases sitting between them. The CDR3 reads CASSQGAGGPSYNEQFF. CDR3 nucleotide sequence: TGCGCCAGCAGCCAAGGTGCGGGCGGCCCCTCCTACAATGAGCAGTTCTTC.

This clonotype appeared many times. The chain carries TRBV4-1 and TRBJ1-2; D is perhaps TRBD1 (5 bases). From germline, CDR1 is MGHRA and CDR2 YSYEKL. The CDR3 has 17 amino acids. Trimming shortened V by 0 bases and J by 0 bases, and 14 bases separated the two germline ends. The DNA of the CDR3 is TGCGCCAGCAGCCAAGAGGCAGGGCCAAGACCTAACTATGGCTACACCTTC. Translating gives CASSQEAGPRPNYGYTF.

This clonotype was seen a few times. The chain is built from TRBV5-1 and TRBJ2-1; 9 bases are shared with TRBD2. With 0 bases clipped from V and 4 bases from J, the junction kept 8 bases outside the gene matches. This CDR3 contains 17 residues. CDR1 is SGHRS, CDR2 YFSETQ, per germline. CDR3 DNA: TGCGCCAGCAGCTTGGCGGTGCGGGGGGGCTCGTACAATGAGCAGTTCTTC. This codes for CASSLAVRGGSYNEQFF.

The V and J genes are TRBV11-2 and TRBJ2-2, with D uncertain. The CDR3 contains 16 residues. Germline values: CDR1 SGHAT, CDR2 FQNNGV. V was pared by 2 bases and J by 0 bases, with 10 bases between. DNA of the CDR3: TGTGCCAGCAGCTTATTGGGAAGCACGAACACCGGGGAGCTGTTTTTT. The encoded protein is CASSLLGSTNTGELFF.

The chain recombines TRBV27 with TRBJ2-2; possibly TRBD2 for D (5 bases). The V gene lost 3 bases and the J gene lost 4 bases, with 9 bases spanning the gap. The germline V gene encodes CDR1 MNHEY and CDR2 SMNVEV (reference sequence). The CDR3 consists of 14 residues. CDR3 amino acids: CASSLVEGTGELFF. In DNA form, the CDR3 reads TGTGCCAGCAGTTTGGTAGAGGGCACCGGGGAGCTGTTTTTT.

This chain links TRBV21-1 with TRBJ2-1. TRBV21-1 is a pseudogene. The length of the CDR3 is 12 residues. The CDR3 protein is CASSNGFNEQFF. DNA for the CDR3: TGTGCCAGCAGCAACGGATTTAATGAGCAGTTCTTC.

The chain uses TRBV20-1 and TRBJ2-1, with TRBD2 identical over 8 bases. Germline CDR1 reads DFQATT; CDR2 reads SNEGSKA (reference sequence). CDR3 length equals 11 residues. Unmatched junction bases numbered 4, after V lost 6 bases and J lost 9 bases. As DNA, the CDR3 is TGCAGTGCAGCGGGAGATAGTGAGCAGTTCTTC. This gives the protein CSAAGDSEQFF.

This clonotype was seen repeatedly, ten times or more. The V call is TRBV5-6, the J call TRBJ1-5, with D unresolved. CDR3 length: 16 residues. V lost 0 bases, J lost 3 bases, and 13 bases lay in between. CDR1 SGHDT and CDR2 YYEEEE come from the germline V gene. The CDR3 region has the DNA TGTGCCAGCAGCTTGGGGCCGTACGGGAACAATCAGCCCCAGCATTTT. This translates into CASSLGPYGNNQPQHF.